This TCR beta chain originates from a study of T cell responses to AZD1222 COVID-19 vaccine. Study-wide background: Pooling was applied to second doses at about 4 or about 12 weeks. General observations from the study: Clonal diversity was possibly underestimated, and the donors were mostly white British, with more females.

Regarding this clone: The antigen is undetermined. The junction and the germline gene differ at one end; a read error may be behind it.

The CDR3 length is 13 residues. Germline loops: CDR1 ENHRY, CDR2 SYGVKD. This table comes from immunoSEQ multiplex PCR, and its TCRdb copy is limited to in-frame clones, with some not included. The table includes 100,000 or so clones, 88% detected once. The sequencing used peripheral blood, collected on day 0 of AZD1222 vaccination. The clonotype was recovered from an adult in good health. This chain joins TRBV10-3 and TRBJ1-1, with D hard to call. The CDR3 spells CAISDGENAEAFF. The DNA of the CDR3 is TGTGCCATCAGTGATGGGGAGAACGCTGAAGCTTTCTTT.